This T cell receptor beta chain is from a study of blood T cell repertoires in COVID-19. Study context: Whether acute or convalescent, the COVID-19 samples came from the United States, Italy and Spain.

The CDR3 is 15 amino acids. V was pared by 4 bases and J by 6 bases, with 4 bases of the junction left unmatched. The V gene's germline CDR1 is SGHRS and CDR2 YFSETQ. Sequencing used immunoSEQ multiplex PCR; TCRdb keeps in-frame clones, though not all of them. The sample holds fewer than 150,000 clones, more than 65% seen once. The sequence was collected from a human donor in a cohort sampled during active COVID-19. What was sequenced was peripheral blood. This sequence joins TRBV5-1 and TRBJ1-6; 10 nucleotides agree with TRBD1. CDR3 nucleotides: TGCGCCAGCAGCCGGACAGGGGGAAGTAATTCACCCCTCCACTTT. Its protein product is CASSRTGGSNSPLHF.